This is a list of T cell receptor beta chains from one sample in a study of shared clonotypes between healthy human individuals. Repertoires were generated with immunoSEQ multiplex PCR, while TCRdb's copy carries only in-frame clones and drops some. The table shows over 2,000,000 clones, with 93% occurring only once. Input material: naive CD8+ T cells from PBMCs. These receptors all come from a man aged 18 to 35 in good health. Some clones in this sample may be carry-over from other donors' samples. CDR3s include the opening cysteine and the closing phenylalanine or tryptophan. A D gene is named only where the DNA matches it firmly. Only some rows state a clone size, as once, few, many or a class for expanded clones.

clone size	J gene	D gene	V gene	CDR3 DNA	CDR3 protein
NA	TRBJ2-7	TRBD1	TRBV7-8	TGTGCCAGCAGCCCCGGGACAGCCCCCTACGAGCAGTACTTC	CASSPGTAPYEQYF
NA	TRBJ2-3	NA	TRBV7-9	TGTGCCAGCAGCTTTGGGGGGAAGAAGCTAGATACGCAGTATTTT	CASSFGGKKLDTQYF
NA	TRBJ1-1	TRBD1	TRBV6-5	TGTGCCAGCAGTCCCCAACAGGGGGAAACTGAAGCTTTCTTT	CASSPQQGETEAFF
NA	TRBJ2-5	NA	TRBV7-9	TGTGCCAGCGCCCAGGCGTTGGAAGAGACCCAGTACTTC	CASAQALEETQYF
NA	TRBJ2-5	NA	TRBV7-9	TGTGCCAGCAGCTTTATGAATGAGACCCAGTACTTC	CASSFMNETQYF
NA	TRBJ2-7	NA	TRBV27	TGTGCCAGCGCCGGCTTAACTTACGAGCAGTACTTC	CASAGLTYEQYF
NA	TRBJ2-5	TRBD2	TRBV11-2	TGTGCCAGCAGCTTAGGGACTAGCGCCCGCCAAGAGACCCAGTACTTC	CASSLGTSARQETQYF
NA	TRBJ2-7	TRBD2	TRBV7-2	TGTGCCAGCAGCTCCGGACTAGCCTACGAGCAGTACTTC	CASSSGLAYEQYF
NA	TRBJ2-7	TRBD2	TRBV5-4	TGTGCCAGCAGCTTGCGGCGGGAGCGGGCTGAAGAGCAGTACTTC	CASSLRRERAEEQYF
NA	TRBJ2-7	NA	TRBV28	TGTGCCAGCATAGGCGGATCCTACTACGAGCAGTACTTC	CASIGGSYYEQYF
NA	TRBJ1-2	NA	TRBV5-4	TGTGCCAGCAGCTTGGGACAGTCTAACTATGGCTACACCTTC	CASSLGQSNYGYTF
NA	TRBJ2-1	NA	TRBV27	TGTGCCAGCACTCCAGTAGAGGGGTACAATGAGCAGTTCTTC	CASTPVEGYNEQFF
NA	TRBJ1-4	NA	TRBV27	TGTGCCAGCAGTTTTGGACGGATTAATGAAAAACTGTTTTTT	CASSFGRINEKLFF
NA	TRBJ1-3	NA	TRBV19	TGTGCCAGTAGTATAGTCGGGGCTGACACCATATATTTT	CASSIVGADTIYF
NA	TRBJ1-1	NA	TRBV28	TGTGCCAGCAGTTTATCCCGGTCAGGGATCACTGAAGCTTTCTTT	CASSLSRSGITEAFF
NA	TRBJ2-5	NA	TRBV28	TGTGCCAGCAGTTTAGTAGGGGAAGAGACCCAGTACTTC	CASSLVGEETQYF
NA	TRBJ1-4	NA	TRBV7-8	TGTGCCAGCAGCCCGGATGGGCAGGGACTTAATGAAAAACTGTTTTTT	CASSPDGQGLNEKLFF
NA	TRBJ1-2	NA	TRBV14	TGTGCCAGCAGCCAAAGACAGCCAATCAACTATGGCTACACCTTC	CASSQRQPINYGYTF
NA	TRBJ2-1	NA	TRBV2	TGTGCCAGCAGCGATACAGGGTTAGGTTACAATGAGCAGTTCTTC	CASSDTGLGYNEQFF
NA	TRBJ1-2	TRBD1	TRBV27	TGTGCCAGCAGCCCACAGGGGACAGCCCCATCTAACTATGGCTACACCTTC	CASSPQGTAPSNYGYTF
NA	TRBJ2-7	TRBD2	TRBV11-2	TGTGCCAGCAGCCCCCAGGGACTAGCGGGAGTCGAGCAGTACTTC	CASSPQGLAGVEQYF
NA	TRBJ2-7	NA	TRBV7-2	TGTGCCAGCACAATAACCACCTGGCGGGAATACGAGCAGTACTTC	CASTITTWREYEQYF
NA	TRBJ2-5	NA	TRBV9	TGTGCCAGCAGCGTAGCTACGGCCACTCAAGAGACCCAGTACTTC	CASSVATATQETQYF
NA	TRBJ2-7	TRBD2	TRBV4-1	TGCGCCAGCAGCCCATCAAGCGGGGCGTACGAGCAGTACTTC	CASSPSSGAYEQYF
NA	TRBJ2-7	TRBD2	TRBV27	TGTGCCAGCAGTTTTGGCGGGGGGAGTGGCGAGCAGTACTTC	CASSFGGGSGEQYF
once	TRBJ1-2	NA	TRBV28	TGTGCCAGCAGTTTATACTATGGCTACACCTTC	CASSLYYGYTF
NA	TRBJ2-7	NA	TRBV15	TGTGCCACCAGCAGCCCCAGGGCAGCTTCCTACGAGCAGTACTTC	CATSSPRAASYEQYF
NA	TRBJ2-3	NA	TRBV11-2	TGTGCCAGCAGCTCCGGGCATCGAAGCACAGATACGCAGTATTTT	CASSSGHRSTDTQYF
NA	TRBJ2-1	NA	TRBV9	TGTGCCAGGGGCCGGAGCTCCTACAATGAGCAGTTCTTC	CARGRSSYNEQFF
NA	TRBJ2-7	NA	TRBV7-9	TGTGCCAGCAGCTTCGACACCGTGGTAGTGTACTTC	CASSFDTVVVYF
NA	TRBJ1-1	NA	TRBV2	TGTGCCAGCAGTGATCGCCCGCGGTCGAACACTGAAGCTTTCTTT	CASSDRPRSNTEAFF
NA	TRBJ2-7	NA	TRBV7-8	TGTGCCAGCAGCTTTGGACGACAATACGAGCAGTACTTC	CASSFGRQYEQYF
NA	TRBJ2-6	TRBD1	TRBV9	TGTGCCAGCAGCGCGGGACAGGGTCTGCCCTCTGGGGCCAACGTCCTGACTTTC	CASSAGQGLPSGANVLTF
NA	TRBJ1-4	TRBD1	TRBV11-2	TGTGCCAGTTCGACAGGGGCAACTAATGAAAAACTGTTTTTT	CASSTGATNEKLFF
NA	TRBJ2-5	NA	TRBV6-5	TGTGCCAGCAGTTACTTCGGCCAGAAAGAGACCCAGTACTTC	CASSYFGQKETQYF
NA	TRBJ2-7	NA	TRBV2	TGTGCCAGCAGTGATATGTTGGGTTCCGCCTACGAGCAGTACTTC	CASSDMLGSAYEQYF
NA	TRBJ2-2	NA	TRBV7-9	TGTGCCAGCAGCTTATTTGTACACCTATCTAACACCGGGGAGCTGTTTTTT	CASSLFVHLSNTGELFF
NA	TRBJ1-1	NA	TRBV30	TGTGCCTGGAGGGCTACAGGGTTGAACACTGAAGCTTTCTTT	CAWRATGLNTEAFF
once	TRBJ2-7	TRBD2	TRBV29-1	TGCAGCGCCTTATCTAGCGGACAATACGAGCAGTACTTC	CSALSSGQYEQYF
NA	TRBJ2-1	NA	TRBV28	TGTGCCAGCAGTTCCCTACAGGGCGATGAGCAGTTCTTC	CASSSLQGDEQFF
NA	TRBJ2-7	NA	TRBV5-6	TGTGCCAGCAGCCCGGGCGGATACTACGAGCAGTACTTC	CASSPGGYYEQYF
once	TRBJ2-7	NA	TRBV5-5	TGTGCCAGCAGCACAGGGAGGTCCTACGAGCAGTACTTC	CASSTGRSYEQYF
NA	TRBJ2-7	TRBD1	TRBV7-9	TGTGCCAGCAGCACCAGACAGGGATCTTACGAGCAGTACTTC	CASSTRQGSYEQYF
NA	TRBJ1-1	NA	TRBV29-1	TGCAGCGTCCTATACAGAAACACTGAAGCTTTCTTT	CSVLYRNTEAFF
NA	TRBJ2-2	NA	TRBV9	TGTGCCAGCAGCGAGACAGTGAACACCGGGGAGCTGTTTTTT	CASSETVNTGELFF
NA	TRBJ2-7	TRBD1	TRBV6-1	TGTGCCAGCAGTCTGGACAGGCTAGGCGAGCAGTACTTC	CASSLDRLGEQYF
NA	TRBJ2-7	NA	TRBV4-3	TGCGCCAGCAGCCAAGGATCGGGTCAGTACTACGAGCAGTACTTC	CASSQGSGQYYEQYF
once	TRBJ2-5	TRBD2	TRBV28	TGTGCCAGCACCGCACCCTTTGATGCTAGCGGAGGAGAGATCCAGTACTTC	CASTAPFDASGGEIQYF
NA	TRBJ2-3	NA	TRBV7-9	TGTGCCAGCAGCTCGGACAGCTCTAGGTATTTT	CASSSDSSRYF
NA	TRBJ2-7	TRBD1	TRBV29-1	TGCAGCGTTAAATACAGGGGGTCCTACGAGCAGTACTTC	CSVKYRGSYEQYF
NA	TRBJ2-3	NA	TRBV29-1	TGCAGCGTCATAGGGGGGCTTGGGGGAGATACGCAGTATTTT	CSVIGGLGGDTQYF
NA	TRBJ2-5	NA	TRBV28	TGTGCCAGCAGGGTCGGGGACTGGCCTCAGGAGACCCAGTACTTC	CASRVGDWPQETQYF
NA	TRBJ2-7	TRBD2	TRBV29-1	TGCAGCGCTCGAATACGGGGGGTAAAGCCGGGACTAGGGTACGAGCAGTACTTC	CSARIRGVKPGLGYEQYF
once	TRBJ1-3	NA	TRBV7-9	TGTGCCAGCAGCTTAACGACTTACTCTGGAAACACCATATATTTT	CASSLTTYSGNTIYF
once	TRBJ2-7	TRBD2	TRBV28	TGTGCTTTCTCCCCCGGCGGGAGGACGTACGAGCAGTACTTC	CAFSPGGRTYEQYF
NA	TRBJ2-7	NA	TRBV9	TGTGCCAGCAGCGTAGGAGGAGGGACAAACTACGAGCAGTACTTC	CASSVGGGTNYEQYF
once	TRBJ1-1	NA	TRBV13	TGTGCCAGCAGCATGGGGATGAACACTGAAGCTTTCTTT	CASSMGMNTEAFF
NA	TRBJ2-3	TRBD2	TRBV28	TGTGCCAGCAATGGACTAGCGGGAGCAAGTGATACGCAGTATTTT	CASNGLAGASDTQYF
NA	TRBJ2-3	TRBD1	TRBV7-9	TGTGCCAGCAGCCCGGGACAGGGGTTCAGTGATACGCAGTATTTT	CASSPGQGFSDTQYF
NA	TRBJ1-1	NA	TRBV7-9	TGTGCCAGCAGCTTAGTTCTGGACACTGAAGCTTTCTTT	CASSLVLDTEAFF